One and the same sample provided the 21 T cell receptor beta chains below, sequenced in a study of regulatory T cells in long-lasting Graves disease. This sample's time point: persistent/refractory GD, antithyroid drugs over 5 years with positive TRAb. Isolated PBMC RNA provided the starting material for the TCR library. HTBI primers from iRepertoire and Arm-PCR of CDR3 regions yielded the TCR beta libraries. From the multiplex PCR reads, TCRdb called clonotypes with MiXCR, one entry per CDR3 protein. The sample has fewer than 450,000 distinct CDR3 sequences, 20% to 30% seen once. Sequencing was performed on peripheral blood mononuclear cells (PBMCs), taken when the disease was refractory, from a patient treated with antithyroid drugs. These receptors came from a female donor with Graves disease.

This clonotype was counted ten times or more. V usage is TRBV28 and J usage is TRBJ2-6; D is possibly TRBD2 (6 bases). Looked up from germline, CDR1 is MDHEN and CDR2 is SYDVKM. This CDR3 region has 16 residues. Trimming cost V 0 bases and J 2 bases, with 8 bases left between them. CDR3 sequence reads: CASSLWRRAGANVLTF. The CDR3 nucleotides read TGTGCCAGCAGTTTATGGCGGAGGGCTGGGGCCAACGTCCTGACTTTC.

This sequence joins TRBV5-1 and TRBJ2-2, with D possibly being TRBD2 (6 bases). With 4 bases removed from V and 2 bases from J, the gap between germline ends came to 15 bases. The CDR3 is 16 residues long. Germline V gene lookup returns CDR1 SGHRS and CDR2 YFSETQ. The CDR3 sequence is CASSDGTLGNTGELFF. CDR3 sequence (DNA): TGCGCCAGCAGCGACGGGACTTTGGGAAACACCGGGGAGCTGTTTTTT.

The gene calls are TRBV7-2 and TRBJ2-7, with 8 positions matching TRBD2. The CDR3 totals 17 residues. The V and J ends lost 1 base and 4 bases, in that order; junction bases with no gene match: 12. The germline V gene has CDR1 SGHTA and CDR2 FQGNSA. The CDR3 reads CASSLVRTGSGKYEQYF. The DNA for the CDR3 is TGTGCCAGCAGCTTAGTGCGTACGGGTAGCGGGAAGTACGAGCAGTACTTC.

The chain employs TRBV4-1 and TRBJ2-7, with D possibly being TRBD1 (6 bases). The V end lost 0 bases, the J end lost 2 bases, and 8 bases lay between the germline ends. The length of the CDR3 is 14 residues. In germline, CDR1 is MGHRA, CDR2 YSYEKL. In nucleotides, the CDR3 is TGCGCCAGCAGCCAAGAACGGACAGCCTACGAGCAGTACTTC. This encodes CASSQERTAYEQYF.

J is TRBJ1-6 and V is TRBV5-5; no clear D gene. In germline, CDR1 is SGHKS, CDR2 YYEKEE (reference sequence). CDR3 length equals 14 residues. V lost 4 bases, J lost 5 bases, and 10 bases lay in between. The CDR3 sequence is CASSVVDHNSPLHF. The CDR3 DNA follows: TGTGCCAGCAGCGTCGTGGATCATAATTCACCCCTCCACTTT.

Comment on this clonotype: This could be a read error, since a much larger clone is one nucleotide away. The chain links TRBV6-6 to TRBJ1-2; 8 bases map to TRBD1. The CDR3 extends over 14 amino acids. CDR1 MNHNY and CDR2 SVGAGI come from the germline V gene (reference sequence). CDR3 amino acids: CASSYSGQACGYTF. Here the CDR3 DNA reads TGTGCCAGCAGCTACTCGGGACAGGCGTGTGGCTACACCTTC.

The gene calls are TRBV7-8 and TRBJ1-5, with D maybe TRBD1 (5 bases). The CDR3 is made up of 14 amino acids. Trimming took off 6 bases at V and 7 bases at J, with 16 bases between the two ends. The germline V gene encodes CDR1 SGHVS and CDR2 FQNEAQ. CDR3 amino acids: CASSYDQGNQPQHF. CDR3 in DNA: TGTGCCAGCAGTTACGACCAGGGTAACCAGCCCCAGCATTTT.

There are many counts of this clonotype. V is TRBV20-1 and J is TRBJ1-2, with D unresolved. Germline loops: CDR1 DFQATT, CDR2 SNEGSKA (reference sequence). Trimming removed 7 bases from V and 1 base from J, with 10 bases in between. The CDR3 runs 12 residues. DNA of the CDR3: TGCAGTGTTAGGAGTGTTAACTATGGCTACACCTTC. Translating gives CSVRSVNYGYTF.

The chain recombines TRBV7-2 with TRBJ1-2; D gene ambiguous. The CDR3 has 16 amino acids. Germline V lookup: CDR1 SGHTA, CDR2 FQGNSA. Between the trimmed V and J ends, which lost 1 base and 2 bases, there was a span of 14 bases. The CDR3 spells CASSLVGRTANYGYTF. CDR3 DNA: TGTGCCAGCAGCTTAGTTGGCAGGACGGCAAACTATGGCTACACCTTC.

The sample holds many counts of this clonotype. The chain recombines TRBV6-2 or TRBV6-3 with TRBJ2-2; possible D gene TRBD2, 5 bases. This CDR3 is 16 amino acids long. CDR1 is MNHEY, CDR2 SVGEGT, per germline. V was clipped by 6 bases and J by 0 bases, with 14 bases between them. The CDR3 spells CASSYRAGANTGELFF. The CDR3 DNA sequence: TGTGCCAGCAGCTACCGGGCGGGCGCGAACACCGGGGAGCTGTTTTTT.

The rearrangement uses TRBV6-5 and TRBJ2-7; D call uncertain. The CDR3 is 12 amino acids. Germline CDR1 MNHEY, CDR2 SVGAGI. V gave up 0 bases and J gave up 4 bases, with 4 bases separating them. CDR3 DNA sequence: TGTGCCAGCAGTTACTCTGAATACGAGCAGTACTTC. This encodes CASSYSEYEQYF.

The rearrangement joins TRBV7-2 to TRBJ2-2; D is uncertain. There are 13 residues in the CDR3. With 8 bases removed from V and 2 bases from J, the gap between germline ends came to 9 bases. Germline V CDR1 and CDR2: SGHTA, FQGNSA. The CDR3 loop is CTSAEANTGELFF. The CDR3 bases are TGTACCAGCGCCGAGGCAAACACCGGGGAGCTGTTTTTT.

Only a few counts were recorded for this clonotype. The chain recombines TRBV6-1 with TRBJ1-1; 7 bases match TRBD1. The CDR3 is made up of 13 amino acids. From germline, CDR1 is MNHNS and CDR2 SASEGT. After removal of 5 bases from V and 5 bases from J, the junction contained 5 bases not matched to a gene. Here the CDR3 reads CASSPQGITEAFF. The CDR3 nucleotides read TGTGCCAGCAGTCCACAGGGGATTACTGAAGCTTTCTTT.

The chain is built from TRBV30 and TRBJ2-7; D is possibly TRBD1 (5 bases). CDR3 length equals 12 residues. Germline V gene data show CDR1 as GTSNPN and CDR2 as SVGIG (reference sequence). V was pared by 2 bases and J by 4 bases, with 9 bases between. The CDR3 sequence: CAWSQGLYEQYF. The CDR3 DNA reads as TGTGCCTGGAGTCAGGGTTTATACGAGCAGTACTTC.

The sample holds many counts of this clonotype. The V and J genes are TRBV12-3 or TRBV12-4 and TRBJ1-1, with 7 bases matching TRBD1. The trim removed 5 bases at V and 0 bases at J, leaving 6 bases unmatched. This CDR3 is 15 amino acids long. The DNA of the CDR3 is TGTGCCAGCAGTAGACAGGGAGGGTTGAACACTGAAGCTTTCTTT. Translating it yields CASSRQGGLNTEAFF.

In its sample, this clonotype was seen many times. V is TRBV6-1 and J is TRBJ2-4; 8 nucleotides line up with TRBD2. The germline V gene has CDR1 MNHNS and CDR2 SASEGT. The CDR3 extends over 17 amino acids. J gave up 1 base and V 7 bases, and 12 bases lay outside the gene matches. In DNA form, the CDR3 reads TGTGCCAGCAACCAGGGGAGCGGGAGTCCTGCCAAAAACATTCAGTACTTC. This sequence encodes CASNQGSGSPAKNIQYF.

This clonotype appeared a few times. This rearrangement joins TRBV6-1 to TRBJ2-7; a weak D match, TRBD1 (6 bases). Germline V gene data show CDR1 as MNHNS and CDR2 as SASEGT. The V and J ends lost 6 bases and 2 bases respectively, with 11 bases between them. The CDR3 covers 13 residues. The CDR3 DNA reads as TGTGCCAGCAGCTGGACAGCCGCCTACGAGCAGTACTTC. Residues: CASSWTAAYEQYF.

The chain has TRBV9 and TRBJ1-1; the D is unclear. This CDR3 contains 14 residues. Deletions cut 0 bases from V and 4 bases from J, with 10 bases between. Germline loops: CDR1 SGDLS, CDR2 YYNGEE. The CDR3 protein is CASSVGPRSTEAFF. The DNA of the CDR3 is TGTGCCAGCAGCGTAGGTCCCAGGAGCACTGAAGCTTTCTTT.

The chain uses TRBV5-1 and TRBJ2-5; D gene uncertain. The J call may be in error: the DNA end matches TRBJ2-3 better. This CDR3 spans 14 amino acids. CDR1 and CDR2 (germline): SGHRS, YFSETQ. DNA of the CDR3: TGCGCCAGCAGCGTCAGCTCACGAGCGGATACGCAGTATTTT. Residues: CASSVSSRADTQYF.

This clonotype was detected ten times or more. This chain connects TRBV7-9 to TRBJ2-5; D is possibly TRBD2 (5 bases). This CDR3 region has 13 residues. V lost 8 bases and J lost 5, with 15 bases in between. From germline, CDR1 is SEHNR and CDR2 FQNEAQ (reference sequence). The CDR3 region has the DNA TGTGCCAGCCTCATGGGATGGGAGGAGACCCAGTACTTC. Encoded protein: CASLMGWEETQYF.

In this sample, this clonotype turned up many times. V and J are TRBV12-3 or TRBV12-4 and TRBJ1-2; TRBD1 might be the D (5 bases). The V end was cut by 3 bases, the J end by 0 bases, with 11 bases between. The CDR3 spans 15 residues. CDR3 region: CASSFAATANYGYTF. DNA for the CDR3: TGTGCCAGCAGTTTTGCCGCGACAGCTAACTATGGCTACACCTTC.